This T cell receptor (beta chain) was captured by sequencing in a study of cytomegalovirus exposure and HLA in healthy donors. Whole-study results and caveats: Accounts indicate the classifier identified cytomegalovirus status with strong specificity and sensitivity. Over 150 TCR beta chains were listed as cytomegalovirus-associated.

Points on this clone: The antigen remains unidentified.

This CDR3 has 13 residues. V shed 6 bases and J shed 0 bases, with 8 bases lying between them. Looked up from germline, CDR1 is MNHNY and CDR2 is SVGAGI (reference sequence). Method: immunoSEQ multiplex PCR; TCRdb's copy keeps in-frame clones and lacks some. The sample carries 200,000 or so clones, over 65% recorded once. This sequence joins TRBV6-6 and TRBJ1-2; no reliable D call. This receptor was identified in a young man in good health and CMV-seropositive. Sequencing used PBMCs. The CDR3 sequence is CASSLGANYGYTF. CDR3 nucleotides: TGTGCCAGCAGCCTCGGGGCTAACTATGGCTACACCTTC.